This record looks at one T cell receptor beta chain sequence and its context. TCRdb keeps only in-frame clones here, not all; method: immunoSEQ multiplex PCR. The data contain roughly 30,000 clones, approximately 90% of them singletons. This sample is drawn from a study of blood T cell repertoires in COVID-19. Study details: T cells, B-cell-depleted T cells, or PBMCs supplied cDNA or gDNA.

Trimming cost V 2 bases and J 7 bases, with 9 bases left between them. Germline V gene lookup returns CDR1 MNHEY and CDR2 SVGAGI. The CDR3 is 13 residues long. Sequenced: peripheral blood. The source is a man aged 55 to 69 with acute or convalescent COVID-19. The chain couples TRBV6-5 to TRBJ1-5; D is undetermined. In nucleotides, the CDR3 is TGTGCCAGCAGTTACGCGGGAAAACAGCCCCAGCATTTT. Its protein is CASSYAGKQPQHF.